This T cell receptor beta chain was identified in a study of regulatory T cells in long-lasting Graves disease (dated by TCRdb to about 2021). Broadly, across the study: Persistent Graves' disease was defined as antithyroid drug treatment for over 5 years with persistently positive TSH receptor autoantibodies. On average, persistent Graves' disease patients in the clinical cohort had been on antithyroid drugs for about 10 years. A total of around 33 samples underwent TCR sequencing, from about 13 patients with persistent Graves' disease and 20 or so patients with newly diagnosed Graves' disease. The study was registered as a clinical trial and conducted in China. This study used TCR sequencing and RNA sequencing of peripheral blood to compare persistent Graves' disease patients against newly diagnosed Graves' disease patients.

To prepare the library, multiplex PCR was applied. The run used an Illumina HiSeq 4000. iRepertoire HTBI primers and Arm-PCR amplification of CDR3 regions were used to construct TCR beta libraries. Before sequencing, the PCR products went through gel purification. The authors processed their data as follows. Across samples, about 63 TRBV and 15 or so TRBJ segments were identified and used for gene usage analysis of CDR3 amino acid clonotypes. Filtered high-quality paired reads were merged into contigs using COPE and FqMerger. BLAST was used to align contigs to IMGT TRBV, TRBD and TRBJ reference genes, and CDR3 was defined according to IMGT. Clonotypes above 0.1% frequency were classified as highly expanded clones. Repertoire diversity was measured by Shannon entropy, and V-J evenness by the Gini coefficient. A clonotype was considered public if more than one individual shared it. TCRdb reworked the public reads: Q25 trimming with fastp, MiXCR clone assembly, productive beta chains retained. Identical CDR3 protein sequences are pooled into one entry, listed with their most common genes and DNA. TCRdb, rather than the study authors, made the V and J calls. This sample lists 400,000 to 600,000 distinct CDR3 sequences; roughly 21% were detected once. In total, the top ten clones hold roughly 7.1% of the sample.

Reading the label with the study, this specimen's time point is: persistent/refractory GD, antithyroid drugs over 5 years with positive TRAb. For both TCR sequencing and RNA sequencing, RNA was extracted from PBMCs using TRIzol. Graves' disease was diagnosed according to American Thyroid Association guidelines. Patients for the study were recruited at an endocrinology department in Xi'an, China. Each patient gave 7 to 9.5 milliliters of peripheral blood, collected in an EDTA anticoagulant tube. PBMCs were isolated by Ficoll Paque Plus density gradient separation without further T cell sorting. An Agilent 2100 Bioanalyzer and agarose gel were used to check RNA quality, and a NanoDrop 2000 was used to measure RNA concentration. Including cysteine and phenylalanine, the CDR3 has 16 amino acids. This entry keeps only the CDR3 DNA: 48 bases, framed from base 1. Ends trimmed: V by 3 bases, J by 10 bases; bases unmatched to a gene: 12. Taken from the germline V gene, the CDR1 and CDR2 loops are MNHEY and SVGEGT.

This clonotype has only a few counts. The antigen it binds to is not known. It has no much larger one-base neighbor in the sample; base qualities were not kept. What the authors observed across the whole study: Sequencing and analysis were restricted to the TCR beta chain. Compared with newly diagnosed patients, patients with persistent Graves' disease had lower TCR Shannon entropy and fewer highly expanded clones, which suggests clonal expansion. TRBV28, TRBJ1-2 and TRBJ2-5 were preferentially used in persistent disease, while TRBV20-1 and TRBJ2-1 were favored in newly diagnosed disease. As a limitation, the authors acknowledged that the small sample size may reduce accuracy. Because the primary lesion, thyroid tissue, could not be accessed, the study looked at peripheral blood alone. Persistent patients shared more public clonotypes among themselves (fewer than 3,000) than newly diagnosed patients did (roughly 920).

The sequence came from a female donor with Graves disease. The sequenced sample was peripheral blood mononuclear cells (PBMCs), obtained when the disease was refractory, from a patient treated with antithyroid drugs. This sequence uses TRBV6-2 or TRBV6-3 and TRBJ2-1; 10 middle bases align to TRBD2. The nucleotides are TGTGCCAGCAGTTATATCGGTTATAGCGGGAGGATCGAGCAGTTCTTC. This translates into CASSYIGYSGRIEQFF.